These T cell receptor beta chains were read from a single sample in a study of blood T cell repertoires in COVID-19. Repertoires were generated with immunoSEQ multiplex PCR, while TCRdb's copy carries only in-frame clones and drops some. Among approximately 170,000 clones, about 88% were seen once, and the ten largest hold more than 2.5%. Source material: PBMCs or T cells enriched from blood (not recorded which). These receptors all come from a woman aged 25 to 45 who had recovered from COVID-19. CDR3s include the opening cysteine and the closing phenylalanine or tryptophan. Fields, in order: clone size, D gene, V gene, J gene, CDR3 protein, CDR3 DNA. The D gene is left open where the match is weak. Expanded clones are given a class, and other clones once, few, many or no size at all.

-	TRBD1	TRBV27	TRBJ2-1	CASSYRGNEQFF	TGTGCCAGCAGTTACAGGGGAAATGAGCAGTTCTTC
-	-	TRBV2	TRBJ1-6	CASTNFGSLDASYNSPLHF	TGTGCCAGCACGAACTTCGGATCTCTAGATGCCTCCTATAATTCACCCCTCCACTTT
-	-	TRBV5-5	TRBJ1-5	CASSRQGVSAYSNQPQHF	TGTGCCAGCAGCCGGCAGGGTGTCTCGGCCTATAGCAATCAGCCCCAGCATTTT
-	-	TRBV12-3/TRBV12-4	TRBJ1-4	CASRDRLSEKLFF	TGTGCCAGCAGGGACAGACTATCTGAAAAACTGTTTTTT
-	-	TRBV6-5	TRBJ1-3	CASSSDSNAGNTIYF	TGTGCCAGCAGTTCCGACAGTAATGCTGGAAACACCATATATTTT
-	-	TRBV15	TRBJ2-1	CATSRRAGAYNEQFF	TGTGCCACCAGCAGAAGAGCGGGCGCCTACAATGAGCAGTTCTTC
-	TRBD1	TRBV5-1	TRBJ2-3	CASSLLETGAPDTQYF	TGCGCCAGCAGCCTACTCGAGACAGGGGCCCCAGATACGCAGTATTTT
-	-	TRBV28	TRBJ1-4	CASSPAGDKWFNEKLFF	TGTGCCAGCAGTCCTGCAGGGGACAAATGGTTTAATGAAAAACTGTTTTTT
once	TRBD2	TRBV5-6	TRBJ2-2	CASSFGRGRLAPAGELFF	TGTGCCAGCAGCTTCGGGAGGGGTCGTCTAGCGCCAGCCGGGGAGCTGTTTTTT
-	TRBD2	TRBV11-2	TRBJ2-7	CASSLTRLAHEQYF	TGTGCCAGCAGTTTGACCAGACTAGCGCACGAGCAGTACTTC
-	-	TRBV10-3	TRBJ1-4	CAISAGVDGGLSLFF	TGTGCCATCAGCGCCGGGGTTGACGGGGGGTTGAGTCTGTTTTTT
-	-	TRBV5-5	TRBJ2-1	CASSPGPYNEQFF	TGTGCCAGCAGCCCTGGGCCTTACAATGAGCAGTTCTTC
-	-	TRBV19	TRBJ2-5	CASSTRPGQETQYF	TGTGCCAGTAGTACCAGGCCGGGGCAAGAGACCCAGTACTTC
-	TRBD1	TRBV19	TRBJ1-3	CASSLGQGAQGNTIYF	TGTGCCAGTAGTCTGGGACAGGGGGCGCAGGGAAACACCATATATTTT
-	-	TRBV6-5	TRBJ2-1	CASSYDGSRYNEQFF	TGTGCCAGCAGTTACGACGGGAGCCGATACAATGAGCAGTTCTTC
-	-	TRBV6-5	TRBJ1-6	CASSYSVGGNSPLHF	TGTGCCAGCAGTTACTCTGTAGGGGGTAATTCACCCCTCCACTTT
-	-	TRBV29-1	TRBJ1-2	CSVQGSTGYTF	TGCAGCGTTCAGGGGTCCACAGGCTACACCTTC
-	TRBD2	TRBV24-1	TRBJ2-2	CATSGSGGANTGELFF	TGTGCCACCAGTGGTAGCGGGGGGGCGAACACCGGGGAGCTGTTTTTT
-	-	TRBV6-6	TRBJ2-2	CAGLSGVGNTGELFF	TGTGCCGGTCTGTCAGGGGTGGGTAACACCGGGGAGCTGTTTTTT
-	TRBD2	TRBV19	TRBJ2-5	CASSNLAGGLETQYF	TGTGCCAGTAGTAACCTAGCGGGAGGTTTGGAGACCCAGTACTTC
once	TRBD1	TRBV5-1	TRBJ1-2	CASRLGPTDRGRGGYTF	TGCGCCAGCAGGTTGGGGCCTACGGACAGGGGAAGAGGTGGCTACACCTTC
once	TRBD1	TRBV3-1/TRBV3-2	TRBJ1-5	CASSHSGGNQPQHF	TGTGCCAGCAGCCATTCAGGGGGGAATCAGCCCCAGCATTTT
-	-	TRBV5-1	TRBJ2-1	CASSLVGAANEQFF	TGCGCCAGCAGCTTGGTTGGGGCCGCCAATGAGCAGTTCTTC
-	TRBD2	TRBV11-2	TRBJ2-7	CASSSLAGTSVSYEQYF	TGTGCCAGCAGCAGTCTAGCCGGGACTAGCGTGTCCTACGAGCAGTACTTC
-	-	TRBV28	TRBJ1-3	CASSFRGPGNTIYF	TGTGCCAGCAGTTTTCGGGGTCCTGGAAACACCATATATTTT
-	TRBD1	TRBV3-1/TRBV3-2	TRBJ1-2	CASSQAAGGQGGYSYGYTF	TGTGCCAGCAGCCAAGCTGCCGGGGGACAGGGAGGTTACAGCTATGGCTACACCTTC
-	-	TRBV27	TRBJ2-1	CASMTITGNEQFF	TGTGCCAGCATGACAATAACTGGCAATGAGCAGTTCTTC
-	-	TRBV7-2	TRBJ1-1	CASSLRSGRAGGLYTEAFF	-
few	TRBD1	TRBV5-1	TRBJ1-1	CASGGQGLAEAFF	TGCGCCAGCGGGGGACAGGGGTTAGCTGAAGCTTTCTTT
-	-	TRBV10-3	TRBJ2-5	CAISEGRVQETQYF	TGTGCCATCAGTGAGGGCCGGGTCCAAGAGACCCAGTACTTC
-	-	TRBV25-1	TRBJ1-1	CASRGQLTKAFF	TGTGCCAGCAGGGGGCAGCTAACTAAAGCTTTCTTT
-	TRBD1	TRBV5-8	TRBJ1-6	CASSWDRNSPLHF	TGTGCCAGCAGCTGGGACAGAAATTCACCCCTCCACTTT
-	TRBD1	TRBV6-5	TRBJ1-2	CATGTGGIYGYTF	TGTGCCACCGGGACAGGGGGTATCTATGGCTACACCTTC
-	-	TRBV19	TRBJ1-1	CASSIASLDEAFF	TGTGCCAGTAGTATAGCCTCACTAGACGAAGCTTTCTTT
few	TRBD1	TRBV5-4	TRBJ2-2	CASSPPPGTGYTGELFF	TGTGCCAGCAGCCCACCCCCCGGGACAGGGTATACCGGGGAGCTGTTTTTT
-	TRBD1	TRBV2	TRBJ2-6	CASGRTGGHPTGANVLTF	TGTGCCAGCGGAAGGACAGGGGGACACCCCACTGGGGCCAACGTCCTGACTTTC
once	TRBD1	TRBV5-1	TRBJ1-1	CASSPGQTGTEAFF	TGCGCCAGCAGCCCGGGACAGACGGGGACTGAAGCTTTCTTT
once	-	TRBV28	TRBJ1-2	CASSFLRSNTNYGYTF	TGTGCCAGCAGTTTCTTGCGGAGCAACACTAACTATGGCTACACCTTC
-	-	TRBV7-2	TRBJ2-5	CASSPGGTVTETQYF	TGTGCCAGCAGCCCCGGAGGTACCGTCACAGAGACCCAGTACTTC
-	-	TRBV15	TRBJ1-4	CATSRERTAGNEKLFF	TGTGCCACCAGCAGGGAACGGACAGCTGGCAATGAAAAACTGTTTTTT
-	TRBD1	TRBV6-5	TRBJ1-6	CAREGAGLNSPLHF	TGTGCCAGGGAGGGGGCGGGCCTAAATTCACCCCTCCACTTT
few	TRBD1	TRBV12-3/TRBV12-4	TRBJ1-5	CASSQQGNQPQHF	TGTGCCAGCAGTCAACAGGGGAATCAGCCCCAGCATTTT
-	TRBD1	TRBV6-1	TRBJ2-7	CASSEQGVSYEQYF	TGTGCCAGCAGTGAACAGGGGGTCTCCTACGAGCAGTACTTC
-	-	TRBV28	TRBJ2-3	CASSNSGVGTDTQYF	TGTGCCAGCAGTAACTCAGGGGTGGGCACAGATACGCAGTATTTT
-	TRBD2	TRBV19	TRBJ2-3	CATSSPTSGSWGTDTQYF	TGTGCCACTTCTAGTCCGACTAGCGGGAGTTGGGGAACAGATACGCAGTATTTT
-	TRBD2	TRBV7-2	TRBJ2-7	CASSFTSAYSYEQYF	TGTGCCAGCAGCTTTACTAGCGCGTACTCCTACGAGCAGTACTTC
-	TRBD1	TRBV12-3/TRBV12-4	TRBJ2-2	CASTLRDRGRVF	TGTGCCAGCACCCTCCGGGACAGGGGGCGAGTTTTT
-	TRBD2	TRBV2	TRBJ2-1	CASRGVADNNEQFF	TGTGCCAGTCGGGGGGTAGCGGACAACAATGAGCAGTTCTTC
-	TRBD1	TRBV23-1	TRBJ1-5	CASSSPGGLSNQPQHF	TGCGCCAGCAGTTCCCCAGGGGGTCTGAGCAATCAGCCCCAGCATTTT
-	-	TRBV6-1	TRBJ2-7	CASSEAIQGRYEQYF	TGTGCCAGCAGTGAAGCGATCCAGGGGAGATACGAGCAGTACTTC
-	TRBD1	TRBV19	TRBJ2-7	CASLRGTGPFEQYF	TGTGCCAGTCTCAGGGGGACAGGTCCCTTCGAGCAGTACTTC
once	-	TRBV7-2	TRBJ2-2	CASSLQGPNTGELFF	TGTGCCAGCAGCTTGCAGGGCCCGAACACCGGGGAGCTGTTTTTT
-	TRBD2	TRBV18	TRBJ2-1	CASSTGTSGEGQFF	TGTGCCAGCTCTACCGGGACTAGCGGAGAAGGGCAGTTCTTC
-	TRBD1	TRBV28	TRBJ1-1	CASSLWAGTGADTEAFF	TGTGCCAGCAGTTTATGGGCGGGCACAGGGGCGGACACTGAAGCTTTCTTT
-	TRBD1	TRBV11-3	TRBJ2-7	CASSLGTGTYEQYF	TGTGCCAGCAGCCTCGGGACAGGGACCTACGAGCAGTACTTC
-	-	TRBV6-1	TRBJ1-5	CASSDSSNQPQHF	TGTGCCAGCAGTGACAGTAGCAATCAGCCCCAGCATTTT
few	TRBD2	TRBV28	TRBJ2-2	CASSSGGGPGELFF	TGTGCCAGCAGTTCCGGGGGGGGGCCCGGGGAGCTGTTTTTT
-	TRBD2	TRBV2	TRBJ2-1	CASDRAGGPYNEQFF	TGTGCCAGCGACCGAGCGGGGGGTCCCTACAATGAGCAGTTCTTC
-	TRBD2	TRBV6-5	TRBJ2-5	CASRDYTSDQETQYF	TGTGCCAGCAGAGACTACACTAGCGACCAAGAGACCCAGTACTTC
few	-	TRBV6-5	TRBJ1-1	CASQRGNTEAFF	TGTGCCAGCCAAAGGGGCAACACTGAAGCTTTCTTT